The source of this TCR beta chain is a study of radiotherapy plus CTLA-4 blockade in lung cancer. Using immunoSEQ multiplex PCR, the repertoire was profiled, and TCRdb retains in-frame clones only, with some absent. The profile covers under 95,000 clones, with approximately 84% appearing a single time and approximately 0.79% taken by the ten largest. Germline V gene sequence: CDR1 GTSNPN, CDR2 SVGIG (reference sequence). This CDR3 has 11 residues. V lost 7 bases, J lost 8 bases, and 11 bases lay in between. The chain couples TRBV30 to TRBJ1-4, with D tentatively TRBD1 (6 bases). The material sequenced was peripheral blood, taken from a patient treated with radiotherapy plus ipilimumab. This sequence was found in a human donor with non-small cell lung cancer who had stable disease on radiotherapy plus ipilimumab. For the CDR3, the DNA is TGTGCCTTTGGACAGCCAGAAAAACTGTTTTTT. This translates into CAFGQPEKLFF. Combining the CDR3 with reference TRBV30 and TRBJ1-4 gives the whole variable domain SQTIHQWPATLVQPVGSPLSLECTVEGTSNPNLYWYRQAAGRGLQLLFYSVGIGQISSEVPQNLSASRPQDRQFILSSKKLLLSDSGFYLCAFGQPEKLFFGSGTQLSVL.